The entry below describes one T cell receptor beta chain. Reverse transcription of roughly 0.45 to 1 ug RNA used random hexamers. With immunoSEQ multiplex PCR, TCR beta CDR3 was amplified across 54 Vbeta and 13 Jbeta. TCRdb processed the immunoSEQ multiplex PCR reads anew with MiXCR; each CDR3 protein has one entry. The profile covers approximately 160,000 distinct CDR3 sequences, with approximately 94% appearing a single time and 0.09% to 0.1% taken by the ten largest. Trimming removed 4 bases from V and 4 bases from J; junction bases left unmatched: 3. CDR3 length equals 14 residues. The data are from a study of CD8 T cells in Susac syndrome.

The sequenced sample consisted of CD4+ T cells from PBMCs. The chain combines TRBV12-3 or TRBV12-4 with TRBJ1-5; 8 positions match TRBD1. The source is a human donor with multiple sclerosis. In DNA, the CDR3 is TGTGCCAGCAGTTCCCGACAGGGGAATCAGCCCCAGCATTTT. Its translation: CASSSRQGNQPQHF.